The sequence of this T cell receptor (beta chain) was determined in a study of OX40 agonist ivuxolimab in advanced cancers. Study-wide findings and caveats: CD4+ and CD8+ blood T cells expanded clonally by week 6 at 0.1 to 3.0 mg/kg.

About this clone: The antigen remains undetermined.

Libraries were prepared by immunoSEQ multiplex PCR; TCRdb keeps only in-frame clonotypes and omits some of them. This repertoire shows more than 50,000 clones, around 89% found once; its top ten account for around 1.9%. The sample in question was CD4+ or CD8+ T cells sorted from blood, obtained in a trial of the OX40 agonist ivuxolimab. The receptor was derived from an adult with an advanced solid tumor such as melanoma, head and neck, liver or kidney cancer.

This CDR3 is CAWSAYSGDILSGNTIYF. The CDR3 coding sequence is TGTGCCTGGAGTGCCTACTCCGGGGACATTCTCTCTGGAAACACCATATATTTT. V usage is TRBV30 and J usage is TRBJ1-3; possible D gene TRBD1, 6 bases. Germline values: CDR1 GTSNPN, CDR2 SVGIG (reference sequence). Trimming left V 1 base short and J 0 bases short, with 19 bases between. This CDR3 is 18 amino acids long.